This T cell receptor (beta chain) was captured in a study of PD-1 blockade in classical Hodgkin lymphoma. Study-wide results and limits: While CD8+ TCR diversity did not rise significantly by C4D1, CD4+ TCR diversity did. Prior to therapy, complete responders displayed diversity much like that of newly diagnosed patients.

After autologous stem cell transplantation all patients relapsed, and prior brentuximab vedotin exposure differed between cohorts. The study recorded best responses of complete response, partial response or progressive disease. To note about this clone: Its antigen is currently unknown.

Method: immunoSEQ multiplex PCR; TCRdb's copy keeps in-frame clones and lacks some. Among approximately 52,000 clones listed, 73% were seen once. There are 15 residues in the CDR3. Looked up from germline, CDR1 is SEHNR and CDR2 is FQNEAQ (reference sequence). V lost 2 bases, J lost 6 bases, and 16 bases lay in between. V and J are TRBV7-9 and TRBJ1-2; D is uncertain. The receptor was isolated from a human donor with classical Hodgkin lymphoma. The sample consisted of peripheral blood mononuclear cells (PBMCs), taken before the second cycle of nivolumab. The CDR3: CASSLSTGRSNGYTF. The CDR3 coding sequence is TGTGCCAGCAGCTTATCAACCGGGCGGAGTAATGGCTACACCTTC.